This T cell receptor delta chain was documented in a study of gammadelta T cells in human blood. TCRdb fed the RT-PCR reads to CATT. Of around 1,200 delta-chain clones in the sample, approximately 9.7% are singletons; the top ten hold under 7.5%. Regarding the study as a whole: Polyclonal expansion of innate γδ T cells after birth appeared microbially driven.

In its sample, this clone was seen a few times. Its target is not known. A far larger clone is only one base removed, so a read error is likely. Other DNA sequences of this sample code for an identical CDR3. The CDR3 consists of 18 residues. Germline loops: CDR1 TSWWSYY, CDR2 QGS. The receptor's source is a human donor. The sample was non-Vgamma9Vdelta2 gamma-delta T cells from infant blood. The rearrangement uses TRDV1 and TRDJ1, with D perhaps TRDD3 (5 bases). CDR3 DNA sequence: TGTGCTCTTGGGGGAACTAGGGGGGTCCCCGCTTACACCGACAAACTCATCTTT. This gives the protein CALGGTRGVPAYTDKLIF.